What follows are 17 T cell receptor beta chains derived from one specimen sequenced in a study of blood T cell repertoires in COVID-19. TCRdb's copy holds only in-frame clones and misses some; the assay was immunoSEQ multiplex PCR. The data show around 250,000 clones, roughly 80% seen once. The sequenced sample was PBMCs or T cells enriched from blood (not recorded which). Every receptor here comes from a man aged 40-49 years who had been exposed to COVID-19.

The V and J genes are TRBV7-9 and TRBJ1-2; tentative D call: TRBD1 (6 bases). From germline, CDR1 is SEHNR and CDR2 FQNEAQ (reference sequence). The CDR3 is 16 amino acids. Deletions cut 3 bases from V and 4 bases from J, with 18 bases between. Here the CDR3 reads CASSFLLGQGIYGYTF. CDR3 sequence (DNA): TGTGCCAGCAGCTTTTTATTAGGCCAGGGGATCTATGGCTACACCTTC.

The chain combines TRBV10-3 with TRBJ1-1; D is ambiguous. The germline V gene has CDR1 ENHRY and CDR2 SYGVKD. V lost 8 bases to trimming and J lost 0 bases, with 10 bases between them. The CDR3 consists of 13 residues. The CDR3, as DNA: TGTGCCATCGCGGAGAGACTGAACACTGAAGCTTTCTTT. Encoded protein: CAIAERLNTEAFF.

Comment on this clone: The same CDR3 also results from other DNA sequences found in this sample. V is TRBV5-1 and J is TRBJ2-3; D unresolved. V shed 0 bases and J shed 0 bases, with 5 bases lying between them. The CDR3 sequence is 14 residues long. Germline-derived CDR1 and CDR2 are SGHRS and YFSETQ. CDR3 region: CASSLVQSTDTQYF. CDR3 nucleotides: TGCGCCAGCAGCTTGGTGCAGAGCACAGATACGCAGTATTTT.

The chain combines TRBV27 with TRBJ1-2; unclear D gene. CDR3 length: 12 amino acids. Germline V gene data show CDR1 as MNHEY and CDR2 as SMNVEV (reference sequence). Trimming pared 4 bases from V and 7 bases from J, leaving 10 bases between. The CDR3 spells CASSSGLVGYTF. CDR3 bases: TGTGCCAGCAGTTCAGGTTTGGTTGGCTACACCTTC.

In this sample, this clone turned up a few times. CDR3 amino acids: CASRRRGPGNTEAFF. CDR3 coding DNA: TGTGCCAGCAGGAGGAGAGGTCCCGGGAACACTGAAGCTTTCTTT. V is TRBV6-5 and J is TRBJ1-1; no definite D call. The CDR3 contains 15 residues. V shed 6 bases and J shed 1 base, with 15 bases lying between them. Germline CDR1 reads MNHEY; CDR2 reads SVGAGI.

The genes are TRBV9 and TRBJ1-2, with D maybe TRBD1 (6 bases). This CDR3 region has 13 residues. Trimming stripped 4 bases from V and 7 bases from J, with 14 bases between. From germline, CDR1 is SGDLS and CDR2 YYNGEE. CDR3 protein: CASSQGSSAGYTF. CDR3 nucleotide sequence: TGTGCCAGCAGCCAGGGGTCTTCAGCTGGCTACACCTTC.

The table lists this clone with a count of one. This chain uses TRBV7-6 with TRBJ2-3; 9 nucleotides align to TRBD2. CDR3 length equals 16 residues. With 4 bases clipped from V and 4 bases from J, the junction kept 9 bases outside the gene matches. Per germline, CDR1 SGHVS and CDR2 FNYEAQ. The CDR3 DNA reads TGTGCCAGCAGCTCCTCAGCGGGAGGTCGGTCAGATACGCAGTATTTT. Its protein product is CASSSSAGGRSDTQYF.

The V and J genes are TRBV28 and TRBJ1-2; tentatively, D is TRBD1 (5 bases). The V end was cut by 5 bases, the J end by 5 bases, with 15 bases between. The CDR3 is 14 residues long. Germline lookup yields CDR1 MDHEN and CDR2 SYDVKM. CDR3 amino acids: CASSPRQGRYGYTF. In DNA form, the CDR3 reads TGTGCCAGCAGTCCTCGGCAGGGCCGTTATGGCTACACCTTC.

The V and J genes are TRBV19 and TRBJ2-5, with D hard to call. Trimming removed 1 base from V and 1 base from J, with 7 bases in between. This CDR3 is 14 amino acids long. Germline V CDR1 and CDR2: LNHDA, SQIVND (reference sequence). CDR3 nucleotides: TGTGCCAGTAGTATAGCTCACACCCAAGAGACCCAGTACTTC. Its translation: CASSIAHTQETQYF. Together with reference TRBV19 and TRBJ2-5, the CDR3 gives the full variable domain: DGGITQSPKYLFRKEGQNVTLSCEQNLNHDAMYWYRQDPGQGLRLIYYSQIVNDFQKGDIAEGYSVSREKKESFPLTVTSAQKNPTAFYLCASSIAHTQETQYFGPGTRLLVL.

The gene calls are TRBV19 and TRBJ2-1, with D maybe TRBD2 (6 bases). The length of the CDR3 is 14 residues. CDR1 is LNHDA and CDR2 is SQIVND in the germline V gene (reference sequence). Trimming left V 10 bases short and J 8 bases short, with 21 bases between. The chain's CDR3 is CATAMGLPGDEQFF. CDR3 nucleotide sequence: TGTGCCACCGCAATGGGACTCCCGGGGGATGAGCAGTTCTTC. The full variable domain, its missing parts supplied by reference TRBV19 and TRBJ2-1, is DGGITQSPKYLFRKEGQNVTLSCEQNLNHDAMYWYRQDPGQGLRLIYYSQIVNDFQKGDIAEGYSVSREKKESFPLTVTSAQKNPTAFYLCATAMGLPGDEQFFGPGTRLTVL.

This chain links TRBV29-1 with TRBJ2-5; 7 bases fit TRBD2. The CDR3 spans 14 residues. J lost 0 bases, V lost 6 bases, and 7 bases had no gene match. Per germline, CDR1 SQVTM and CDR2 ANQGSEA. The chain's CDR3 is CSVGEGTYQETQYF. The CDR3 nucleotides read TGCAGCGTAGGGGAGGGGACCTACCAAGAGACCCAGTACTTC.

The chain has TRBV10-1 and TRBJ1-4, with D maybe TRBD1 (6 bases). Germline V gene sequence: CDR1 WNHNN, CDR2 SYGVQD (reference sequence). The CDR3 is made up of 14 amino acids. Trimming took off 6 bases at V and 7 bases at J, with 15 bases between the two ends. This CDR3 is CASRGDRPGEKLFF. CDR3 bases: TGCGCCAGCAGGGGTGACAGGCCGGGTGAAAAACTGTTTTTT.

CDR3: CASTPLGGYGYTF. The CDR3 DNA sequence: TGTGCCAGCACCCCATTGGGGGGCTATGGCTACACCTTC. The V gene is TRBV12-3 or TRBV12-4, the J gene TRBJ1-2, with a weak D call TRBD1 (5 bases). The ends were cut back, 7 bases at V and 4 bases at J, with 13 bases in the middle. The CDR3 runs 13 residues.

As to this clone: Compared with germline, one end of the junction differs, possibly owing to a read error. The CDR3 region has the DNA TGTGCCAGCAATGAAGGCGGGAGCTCTTACGAGCAGTACTTC. This codes for CASNEGGSSYEQYF. J is TRBJ2-7 and V is TRBV6-1, with 7 bases that match TRBD2. Per the germline V gene, CDR1 is MNHNS and CDR2 is SASEGT. There are 14 residues in the CDR3.

CDR3 loop: CASSLVARGEQFF. In nucleotides, the CDR3 is TGTGCCAGCAGCTTAGTAGCTAGGGGTGAGCAGTTCTTC. This rearrangement joins TRBV11-3 to TRBJ2-1; a possible D gene is TRBD1 (5 bases). Trimming stripped 1 base from V and 9 bases from J, with 10 bases between. Germline V gene data show CDR1 as SGHNT and CDR2 as YENEEA. The CDR3 is made up of 13 amino acids. The whole variable domain, remainder taken from reference TRBV11-3 and TRBJ2-1, is EAGVVQSPRYKIIEKKQPVAFWCNPISGHNTLYWYLQNLGQGPELLIRYENEEAVDDSQLPKDRFSAERLKGVDSTLKIQPAELGDSAVYLCASSLVARGEQFFGPGTRLTVL.

To note about this clone: This same CDR3 is encoded by further DNA sequences in the sample. The chain recombines TRBV20-1 with TRBJ2-7; D remains unclear. This CDR3 is built from 10 residues. The germline V and J ends were trimmed by 6 bases and 7 bases, with 10 bases remaining between them. Germline V gene lookup returns CDR1 DFQATT and CDR2 SNEGSKA (reference sequence). As DNA, the CDR3 is TGCAGTGCCACCCTGCGGGAGCAGTACTTC. Translated, it gives CSATLREQYF.

The chain uses TRBV25-1 and TRBJ2-4, with D perhaps TRBD2 (5 bases). V was cut by 4 bases and J by 7 bases, with 11 bases left in between. Germline CDR1 and CDR2: MGHDK and SYGVNS. The CDR3 extends over 13 amino acids. CDR3 DNA: TGTGCCAGCAGTGGACCGGGGAGTAACATTCAGTACTTC. It translates to CASSGPGSNIQYF.